This TCR beta chain was captured in a study of cytomegalovirus exposure and HLA in healthy donors. Concerning this clone: Its specificity is unknown.

The PCR ran on 60 Vbeta and 13 Jbeta primers. Libraries were prepared by immunoSEQ multiplex PCR; TCRdb keeps only in-frame clonotypes and omits some of them. Here the sample spans 200,000 to 250,000 clones, roughly 83% being singletons. This CDR3 comprises 15 residues. The V gene lost 5 bases and the J gene lost 5 bases, with 14 bases spanning the gap. Germline V gives CDR1 SGHDT, CDR2 YYEEEE. Broader study findings: Presence/absence analyses assumed roughly uniform sequencing depth across donors, which may not hold.

J is TRBJ1-6 and V is TRBV5-6, with a possible D match to TRBD1 (5 bases). The sequence derives from a girl aged 10 to 17 in good health and CMV-seronegative. The specimen sequenced was PBMCs. CDR3 sequence: CASSSTGLHNSPLHF. The CDR3 nucleotides are TGTGCCAGCAGTTCGACGGGACTCCATAATTCACCCCTCCACTTT.